A single sample gave rise to the 28 T cell receptor beta chains below, sequenced in a study of shared clonotypes between healthy human individuals. Sequencing used immunoSEQ multiplex PCR; TCRdb keeps in-frame clones, though not all of them. The profile shows more than 2 million clones, roughly 95% of them singletons. Sequenced sample: naive CD4+ T cells sorted from blood. Subset indicated: CD45RA+ positively selected. Receptor source: a young man in good health.

The chain combines TRBV7-9 with TRBJ2-2, with TRBD1 as a possible D gene (6 bases). Germline V gene sequence: CDR1 SEHNR, CDR2 FQNEAQ (reference sequence). V was shortened by 3 bases and J by 0 bases, with 14 bases between the two germline ends. There are 17 residues in the CDR3. The CDR3 nucleotides read TGTGCCAGCAGCTTCGAATACAGGGCCGCGAACACCGGGGAGCTGTTTTTT. This translates into CASSFEYRAANTGELFF.

The chain has TRBV21-1 and TRBJ1-1; the table's TRBD1 call for D was not verified on the DNA. TRBV21-1 counts as a pseudogene. The CDR3 runs to 12 residues. CDR3 sequence reads: CASSLQQGGPFF. The CDR3 DNA follows: TGTGCCAGCAGCCTACAACAGGGCGGGCCTTTCTTT.

The chain uses TRBV5-1 and TRBJ1-3, with D possibly matching TRBD1 (6 bases). Germline values: CDR1 SGHRS, CDR2 YFSETQ. The CDR3 is made up of 17 amino acids. Trimming took off 3 bases at V and 0 bases at J, with 16 bases between the two ends. CDR3 amino acids: CASSSSGAPSSGNTIYF. The CDR3 coding sequence is TGCGCCAGCAGCTCTTCGGGGGCCCCAAGCTCTGGAAACACCATATATTTT.

Note on this clone: The sample carries other DNA sequences with the same CDR3. The rearrangement links TRBV28 to TRBJ1-2; TRBD1 matches 8 bases. The V gene's germline CDR1 is MDHEN and CDR2 SYDVKM. V was clipped by 5 bases and J by 6 bases; unmatched bases: 8. The CDR3 runs 14 residues. The CDR3 DNA reads TGTGCCAGCAGTACCCCGGACAGGGTTAATGGCTACACCTTC. Residues: CASSTPDRVNGYTF.

The V and J genes are TRBV5-1 and TRBJ1-2, with 11 bases that match TRBD1. CDR1 is SGHRS and CDR2 is YFSETQ in the germline V gene. V dropped 4 bases and J dropped 4; count of bases not matched to a gene: 3. CDR3 length: 14 residues. CDR3 bases: TGCGCCAGCAGCCGGGGACAGGGGGTCTATGGCTACACCTTC. Translation gives CASSRGQGVYGYTF.

The chain recombines TRBV5-5 with TRBJ1-3; D not certain. This CDR3 is built from 16 residues. CDR1 is SGHKS, CDR2 YYEKEE, per germline (reference sequence). Between the trimmed V and J ends, which lost 1 base and 0 bases, there was a span of 11 bases. This chain's CDR3 is CASSLQGSYSGNTIYF. The CDR3 nucleotides are TGTGCCAGCAGCTTGCAAGGTTCATACTCTGGAAACACCATATATTTT. Complete variable domain (other parts from reference TRBV5-5 and TRBJ1-3): DAGVTQSPTHLIKTRGQQVTLRCSPISGHKSVSWYQQVLGQGPQFIFQYYEKEERGRGNFPDRFSARQFPNYSSELNVNALLLGDSALYLCASSLQGSYSGNTIYFGEGSWLTVV.

In regard to this clone: This same CDR3 is encoded by further DNA sequences in the sample. The chain carries TRBV18 and TRBJ1-2, with 12 bases lining up with TRBD1. The CDR3 runs 16 residues. The V segment lost 1 base and the J segment 5 bases; nucleotides outside the gene matches: 5. Germline V gives CDR1 KGHSH, CDR2 LQKENI. CDR3 in DNA: TGTGCCAGCTCACCACTCGGGACAGGGGGCAATTATGGCTACACCTTC. Protein product: CASSPLGTGGNYGYTF.

CDR3 residues: CASSLFLQGDLYEQYF. CDR3 coding DNA: TGTGCCAGCAGCTTGTTTCTGCAGGGGGACCTCTACGAGCAGTACTTC. The chain combines TRBV5-6 with TRBJ2-7; 7 nucleotides line up with TRBD1. CDR1 SGHDT and CDR2 YYEEEE come from the germline V gene. The junction had 10 bases not matched to a gene; V was cut back by 1 base and J by 3 bases. The CDR3 sequence is 16 residues long.

In its sample, this clone was seen once. The rearrangement links TRBV5-6 to TRBJ2-3, with D perhaps assigned TRBD1 or TRBD2 (6 bases each). V lost 5 bases, J lost 2 bases, and 12 bases lay in between. CDR3 length: 14 amino acids. CDR1 and CDR2 (germline): SGHDT, YYEEEE. This chain's CDR3 is CASSGGPDTDTQYF. The CDR3 nucleotides are TGTGCCAGCAGTGGGGGGCCCGACACAGATACGCAGTATTTT.

The rearrangement joins TRBV10-3 to TRBJ2-5, with 9 bases lining up with TRBD2. The germline CDR1 and CDR2 sequences are ENHRY and SYGVKD. CDR3 length: 16 amino acids. The V segment lost 2 bases and the J segment 4 bases; nucleotides outside the gene matches: 8. The DNA for the CDR3 is TGTGCCATCAGTGAGGCTACCGGGACTAGCAGAGAGACCCAGTACTTC. This gives the protein CAISEATGTSRETQYF.

Notes on this clone: Within the sample, other DNA sequences also encode this same CDR3. The J gene is TRBJ1-5, the V gene TRBV11-2; the D gene is possibly TRBD1 (5 bases). The CDR3 extends over 14 amino acids. In germline, CDR1 is SGHAT, CDR2 FQNNGV. Trimming stripped 5 bases from V and 4 bases from J, with 12 bases between. CDR3 in amino acids: CASSRTGGNQPQHF. CDR3 nucleotide sequence: TGTGCCAGCAGCCGCACAGGAGGTAATCAGCCCCAGCATTTT.

The V and J genes are TRBV28 and TRBJ2-7; D may be TRBD2 (6 bases). V lost 10 bases and J lost 4, with 17 bases in between. CDR1 is MDHEN, CDR2 SYDVKM, per germline. The length of the CDR3 is 13 residues. The CDR3 loop is CAMTPAGGYEQYF. The DNA of the CDR3 is TGTGCCATGACCCCGGCCGGGGGTTACGAGCAGTACTTC.

V gene TRBV2 combines with J gene TRBJ2-7; the D gene is possibly TRBD1 (5 bases). V lost 5 bases and J lost 2, with 10 bases in between. The CDR3 has 13 residues. Germline loops: CDR1 SNHLY, CDR2 FYNNEI. DNA for the CDR3: TGTGCCAGCAGTCAGGGCCCCACCTACGAGCAGTACTTC. Its protein is CASSQGPTYEQYF.

The chain employs TRBV7-6 and TRBJ2-7; D is perhaps TRBD1 or TRBD2 (5 bases each). The V end lost 5 bases, the J end lost 4 bases, and 21 bases lay between the germline ends. From germline, CDR1 is SGHVS and CDR2 FNYEAQ. The CDR3 has 16 residues. The CDR3 sequence: CASSPSGGGGAYEQYF. The CDR3 DNA sequence: TGTGCCAGCAGCCCCTCGGGCGGTGGGGGAGCGTACGAGCAGTACTTC.

This sequence joins TRBV5-4 and TRBJ1-2; TRBD1 matches 9 bases. Unmatched junction bases numbered 4, after V lost 6 bases and J lost 7 bases. This CDR3 has 12 residues. Per germline, CDR1 SGHNT and CDR2 YYREEE (reference sequence). This CDR3 is CASTGQGVGYTF. CDR3 sequence (DNA): TGTGCCAGCACGGGACAGGGTGTTGGCTACACCTTC. The full variable domain, completed using reference TRBV5-4 and TRBJ1-2, is ETGVTQSPTHLIKTRGQQVTLRCSSQSGHNTVSWYQQALGQGPQFIFQYYREEENGRGNFPPRFSGLQFPNYSSELNVNALELDDSALYLCASTGQGVGYTFGSGTRLTVV.

A word on this clone: Because the CDR3's place on the DNA is in doubt, the DNA is left out and the CDR3 is given as listed by TCRdb. The genes are TRBV6-6 and TRBJ1-2. Germline V gene sequence: CDR1 MNHNY, CDR2 SVGAGI (reference sequence). Including both end residues, the CDR3 is 14 amino acids long. This CDR3 is CASSTSNSVDGYTF.

This chain uses TRBV6-5 with TRBJ2-1; D possibly corresponds to TRBD1 (5 bases). Trimming took off 4 bases at V and 0 bases at J, with 7 bases between the two ends. This CDR3 is 14 amino acids long. CDR1 and CDR2 from the germline V gene are MNHEY and SVGAGI. CDR3 amino acids: CASSSGPSYNEQFF. The CDR3 DNA sequence: TGTGCCAGCAGTTCAGGGCCCTCCTACAATGAGCAGTTCTTC.

The chain recombines TRBV15 with TRBJ1-3; the match to TRBD1 covers 12 bases. There are 16 residues in the CDR3. V dropped 3 bases and J dropped 5; count of bases not matched to a gene: 5. CDR1 is LNHNV, CDR2 YYDKDF, per germline (reference sequence). The CDR3 sequence is CATSRAGTGGRNTIYF. CDR3 coding DNA: TGTGCCACCAGCAGGGCCGGGACAGGGGGCAGAAACACCATATATTTT.

V and J are TRBV5-1 and TRBJ2-5; 7 positions agree with TRBD1. CDR3 length: 15 amino acids. The junction had 7 bases not matched to a gene; V was cut back by 2 bases and J by 3 bases. CDR1 is SGHRS, CDR2 YFSETQ, per germline. The chain's CDR3 is CASSFSGTEKETQYF. The CDR3 DNA reads TGCGCCAGCAGCTTCTCCGGGACAGAAAAAGAGACCCAGTACTTC.

The rearrangement links TRBV7-2 to TRBJ2-5, with TRBD2 as a possible D gene (7 bases). The CDR3 extends over 17 amino acids. The V end lost 1 base, the J end lost 4 bases, and 19 bases lay between the germline ends. Germline V gives CDR1 SGHTA, CDR2 FQGNSA. Here the CDR3 reads CASSLVVDGGARETQYF. Written as DNA, the CDR3 is TGTGCCAGCAGCTTAGTAGTAGATGGGGGGGCGAGAGAGACCCAGTACTTC.

This rearrangement joins TRBV10-2 to TRBJ1-3, with a possible D match to TRBD1 (6 bases). The CDR3 is 14 amino acids. V was clipped by 6 bases and J by 0 bases, with 9 bases between them. The germline V gene has CDR1 WSHSY and CDR2 SAAADI. CDR3 residues: CASRGQTSGNTIYF. The CDR3 DNA is TGCGCCAGCAGAGGACAGACCTCTGGAAACACCATATATTTT.

The rearrangement links TRBV4-1 to TRBJ2-5; 12 bases are shared with TRBD2. Germline V gene sequence: CDR1 MGHRA, CDR2 YSYEKL. CDR3 size: 19 residues. Germline trimming cut 0 bases from V and 1 base from J; bases unmatched to any gene: 9. CDR3 DNA: TGCGCCAGCAGCCAAGACCCGGCTAGCGGGGGGGGCTTCCAAGAGACCCAGTACTTC. Translating it yields CASSQDPASGGGFQETQYF.

The CDR3 DNA reads as TGTGCCAGTAGCTTCAGAGTTAACTATGGCTACACCTTC. This translates into CASSFRVNYGYTF. J is TRBJ1-2 and V is TRBV19; no clear D gene. The CDR3 consists of 13 residues. CDR1 is LNHDA, CDR2 SQIVND, per germline (reference sequence). Deletions cut 6 bases from V and 1 base from J, with 9 bases between.

The chain employs TRBV4-1 and TRBJ1-4; 7 positions agree with TRBD1. The germline V gene has CDR1 MGHRA and CDR2 YSYEKL. The J segment lost 8 bases and the V segment lost 4 bases, leaving 10 bases of the junction unmatched. This CDR3 comprises 15 residues. The CDR3 DNA reads as TGCGCCAGCAGCCCAACAGACAGGGTATCGGAAAAACTGTTTTTT. This gives the protein CASSPTDRVSEKLFF.

This chain joins TRBV7-9 and TRBJ1-2; D not certain. The V end lost 4 bases, the J end lost 0 bases, and 9 bases lay between the germline ends. Germline values: CDR1 SEHNR, CDR2 FQNEAQ (reference sequence). The CDR3 sequence is 14 residues long. The CDR3 bases are TGTGCCAGCAGCTATGGAGGGTCTAACTATGGCTACACCTTC. Its protein is CASSYGGSNYGYTF.

This chain connects TRBV5-4 to TRBJ2-3; D is perhaps TRBD2 (6 bases). CDR1 is SGHNT and CDR2 is YYREEE in the germline V gene (reference sequence). The CDR3 runs 16 residues. Trimming took 6 bases from V and 1 from J, leaving 18 bases between them. CDR3 in DNA: TGTGCCAGCACCCAAAGCTTCGGGGGAGGCACAGATACGCAGTATTTT. Encoded protein: CASTQSFGGGTDTQYF.

V and J are TRBV5-1 and TRBJ2-2; D not certain. From germline, CDR1 is SGHRS and CDR2 YFSETQ. The germline V and J ends were trimmed by 2 bases and 4 bases, with 12 bases remaining between them. This CDR3 spans 15 amino acids. CDR3 DNA: TGCGCCAGCAGCTTCGGCACGAAGGGCACCGGGGAGCTGTTTTTT. It encodes CASSFGTKGTGELFF.

This sequence joins TRBV18 and TRBJ2-2; D not certain. Trimming shortened V by 3 bases and J by 5 bases, and 7 bases separated the two germline ends. Germline V gives CDR1 KGHSH, CDR2 LQKENI. The CDR3 consists of 13 residues. Here the CDR3 reads CASSPDTTGELFF. CDR3 bases: TGTGCCAGCTCACCCGACACAACCGGGGAGCTGTTTTTT.